Following are 4 T cell receptor beta chains from one sample sequenced in a study of T cells in Graves' hyperthyroidism and ophthalmopathy. From RNA transcripts, TCR beta CDR3 regions were amplified. First-round RT-PCR targeting the TCR CDR3 was performed with the HTBI primer set. TCRdb redid the calling of the multiplex PCR reads with MiXCR, one entry per CDR3 protein. The sample has about 200,000 distinct CDR3 sequences; 17% are singletons. Sequencing used blood. The receptors shown here come from a man between 50 and 59 years old with Graves' hyperthyroidism.

About this clonotype: No conserved phenylalanine or tryptophan ends this CDR3, so it is likely a read error. J is TRBJ1-2 and V is TRBV20-1; 7 nucleotides align to TRBD1. CDR3 size: 12 residues. Germline CDR1 and CDR2: DFQATT and SNEGSKA (reference sequence). The ends lost 7 bases at V and 1 base at J; junction bases unmatched: 3. The CDR3 DNA is TGCAGTGTTGGGACAGTTAACTATGGCTACACCCTC. This gives the protein CSVGTVNYGYTL.

This clonotype was seen more than once but under ten times. The chain carries TRBV9 and TRBJ2-6; D is ambiguous. The germline gives CDR1 SGDLS, CDR2 YYNGEE. With 3 bases removed from V and 1 base from J, the gap between germline ends came to 5 bases. CDR3 length equals 14 residues. The CDR3 region is CASSARSGANVLTF. In nucleotides, the CDR3 is TGTGCCAGCAGCGCACGGTCTGGGGCCAACGTCCTGACTTTC.

At least ten counts were recorded for this clonotype. The rearrangement links TRBV28 to TRBJ2-3; D is undetermined. The V end was cut by 3 bases, the J end by 0 bases, with 16 bases between. From germline, CDR1 is MDHEN and CDR2 SYDVKM. The CDR3 spans 17 residues. CDR3 DNA: TGTGCCAGCAGTTTCTCCGCTCAGAACACTAGCACAGATACGCAGTATTTT. Protein: CASSFSAQNTSTDTQYF.

This sequence joins TRBV5-6 and TRBJ2-1; D not certain. The CDR3 totals 14 residues. Germline CDR1 is SGHDT and CDR2 is YYEEEE. V was cut by 0 bases and J by 7 bases, with 11 bases left in between. The CDR3 loop is CASSLAFTRNEQFF. The CDR3 nucleotides are TGTGCCAGCAGCTTGGCCTTTACAAGAAATGAGCAGTTCTTC.